The next 2 T cell receptor beta chains were all read from a single sample in a study of human T cells and chemical hapten exposure. Time point here: patch test 3, about 24 weeks after DPC sensitization. This sample's treatment: therapeutic diphenylcyclopropenone sensitization with weekly scalp DPC. A single record per CDR3 protein comes from TCRdb applying MiXCR to the RACE reads. The table shows 25,000 to 35,000 distinct CDR3 sequences, with approximately 5.8% occurring only once. Sequencing was performed on whole blood, taken in connection with sensitization to the hapten diphenylcyclopropenone (DPC). The receptors stem from a young man with alopecia areata. Some clones in this sample may be carry-over from other donors' samples.

This clonotype was seen at least ten times. The V and J genes are TRBV14 and TRBJ1-4; D is perhaps TRBD1 (5 bases). CDR3 size: 20 residues. Looked up from germline, CDR1 is SGHDN and CDR2 is FVKESK. The V end was cut by 1 base, the J end by 0 bases, with 21 bases between. The CDR3 DNA reads as TGTGCCAGCAGCCAAGTTTTTGGAGCCTTCAGGGATGCAACTAATGAAAAACTGTTTTTT. Translated: CASSQVFGAFRDATNEKLFF.

This clonotype was recorded many times. The chain recombines TRBV7-9 with TRBJ2-5; D remains unclear. The CDR3 is 11 residues long. Trimming removed 1 base from V and 5 bases from J, with 2 bases in between. Germline CDR1 is SEHNR and CDR2 is FQNEAQ (reference sequence). The CDR3 sequence: CASSLVETQYF. The CDR3 DNA is TGTGCCAGCAGCTTAGTGGAGACCCAGTACTTC.